The 10 T cell receptor beta chains below were found in one sample sequenced in a study of cytomegalovirus exposure and HLA in healthy donors. 60 Vbeta and 13 Jbeta primers were used in PCR. TCRdb keeps only in-frame clones here, not all; method: immunoSEQ multiplex PCR. The sample has around 150,000 clones; approximately 80% are singletons. The sequenced material came from PBMCs. The receptors were sampled from a male donor in good health and CMV-seronegative.

The chain recombines TRBV10-3 with TRBJ1-5; TRBD1 matches 7 bases. J gave up 5 bases and V 10 bases, and 8 bases lay outside the gene matches. Germline V lookup: CDR1 ENHRY, CDR2 SYGVKD. This CDR3 is built from 13 residues. The CDR3 nucleotides read TGTGCCACCACCCAGGGGGGTTATCAGCCCCAGCATTTT. Translating it yields CATTQGGYQPQHF.

The chain links TRBV7-2 to TRBJ2-3, with 16 bases aligning to TRBD2. This CDR3 contains 18 residues. Trimming cost V 3 bases and J 7 bases; bases outside gene matches: 10. Germline CDR1 and CDR2: SGHTA and FQGNSA. In nucleotides, the CDR3 is TGTGCCAGCAGCTTCGGGACTAGCGGGGGGGCGTCTAGATATACGCAGTATTTT. Residues: CASSFGTSGGASRYTQYF.

This clone showed up just once. The CDR3 region is CASSDTYRIDEQYF. CDR3 DNA sequence: TGTGCCAGCAGCGACACCTACCGGATCGACGAGCAGTACTTC. The chain carries TRBV2 and TRBJ2-7, with D unclear. V was shortened by 6 bases and J by 5 bases, with 17 bases between the two germline ends. Germline CDR1 is SNHLY and CDR2 is FYNNEI. The length of the CDR3 is 14 residues.

V is TRBV5-6 and J is TRBJ2-3; no clear D. Looked up from germline, CDR1 is SGHDT and CDR2 is YYEEEE. Trimming took 2 bases from V and 5 from J, leaving 12 bases between them. CDR3 length equals 14 residues. The CDR3 sequence: CASSLVSTQDTQYF. Here the CDR3 DNA reads TGTGCCAGCAGCTTAGTCAGTACCCAAGATACGCAGTATTTT.

The rearrangement uses TRBV6-1 and TRBJ1-5; 7 positions agree with TRBD1. This CDR3 region has 13 residues. CDR1 and CDR2 (germline): MNHNS, SASEGT. V shed 11 bases and J 5 bases; nucleotides not matched to a gene: 9. As DNA, the CDR3 is TGTGCCCTGGGGGACAGATCAGATCAGCCCCAGCATTTT. Protein product: CALGDRSDQPQHF.

This sequence joins TRBV13 and TRBJ2-7; 8 bases map to TRBD1. The length of the CDR3 is 14 residues. Trimming cost V 0 bases and J 3 bases; bases outside gene matches: 1. Germline assignment: CDR1 PRHDT and CDR2 FYEKMQ (reference sequence). The chain's CDR3 is CASSLGDRDYEQYF. Here the CDR3 DNA reads TGTGCCAGCAGCTTAGGGGACAGGGACTACGAGCAGTACTTC.

The J gene is TRBJ2-4, the V gene TRBV18; 7 bases match TRBD1. The germline V gene has CDR1 KGHSH and CDR2 LQKENI. The CDR3 has 15 amino acids. Trimming at V came to 4 bases and at J to 2 bases, leaving 5 bases not matched to a gene. The chain's CDR3 is CASSQDRATKNIQYF. In DNA form, the CDR3 reads TGTGCCAGCTCACAAGACAGGGCAACCAAAAACATTCAGTACTTC.

This clone was seen just once. The genes are TRBV7-8 and TRBJ1-5; D unresolved. V lost 5 bases and J lost 4, with 9 bases in between. Per germline, CDR1 SGHVS and CDR2 FQNEAQ. This CDR3 comprises 13 residues. Here the CDR3 reads CASSPTQNQPQHF. As DNA, the CDR3 is TGTGCCAGCAGCCCTACACAGAATCAGCCCCAGCATTTT. Complete variable domain (other parts from reference TRBV7-8 and TRBJ1-5): GAGVSQSPRYKVAKRGQDVALRCDPISGHVSLFWYQQALGQGPEFLTYFQNEAQLDKSGLPSDRFFAERPEGSVSTLKIQRTQQEDSAVYLCASSPTQNQPQHFGDGTRLSIL.

In its sample, this clone was seen a few times. The chain employs TRBV10-3 and TRBJ2-2; D unresolved. Germline CDR1 is ENHRY and CDR2 is SYGVKD. The V end lost 7 bases, the J end lost 6 bases, and 12 bases lay between the germline ends. There are 13 residues in the CDR3. For the CDR3, the DNA is TGTGCCATCACCTCTAGTGAGCCCGGGGAGCTGTTTTTT. It yields the protein CAITSSEPGELFF.

The CDR3 reads CASSRTGANQPQHF. CDR3 in DNA: TGTGCCAGCAGCCGGACAGGGGCTAATCAGCCCCAGCATTTT. The chain uses TRBV2 and TRBJ1-5; 9 nucleotides line up with TRBD1. In germline, CDR1 is SNHLY, CDR2 FYNNEI. J gave up 4 bases and V 6 bases, and 4 bases lay outside the gene matches. The CDR3 covers 14 residues.